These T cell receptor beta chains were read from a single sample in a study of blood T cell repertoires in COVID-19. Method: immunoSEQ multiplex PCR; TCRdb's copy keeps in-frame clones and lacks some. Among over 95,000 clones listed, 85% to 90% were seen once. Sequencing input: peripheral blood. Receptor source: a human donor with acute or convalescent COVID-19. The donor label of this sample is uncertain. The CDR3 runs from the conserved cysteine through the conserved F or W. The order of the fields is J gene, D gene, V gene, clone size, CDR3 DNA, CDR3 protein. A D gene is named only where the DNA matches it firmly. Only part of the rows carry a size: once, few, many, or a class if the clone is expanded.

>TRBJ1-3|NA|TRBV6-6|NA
TGTGCCAGCAGTTACTCCAGGTCTTCCTCTGGAAACACCATATATTTT
CASSYSRSSSGNTIYF
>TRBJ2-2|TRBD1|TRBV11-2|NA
TGTGCCAGCAGCTTAGTAGGGGGCGCGACCGGGGAGCTGTTTTTT
CASSLVGGATGELFF
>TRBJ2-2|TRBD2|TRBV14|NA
TGTGCCAGCAGCCAATATCTCGGTAGCGGGGACGCGAACACCGGGGAGCTGTTTTTT
CASSQYLGSGDANTGELFF
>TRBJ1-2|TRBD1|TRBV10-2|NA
TGCGCCAGCAGTGAGTCGCCGGGACAGCACTCCTATGGCTACACCTTC
CASSESPGQHSYGYTF
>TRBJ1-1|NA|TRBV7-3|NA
TGTGCCAGCAGCTTAAGTCCGTCTTCGGAAGCTTTCTTT
CASSLSPSSEAFF
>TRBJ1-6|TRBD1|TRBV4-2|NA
TGTGCCAGCAGCCAACCCGGGACAGTGAATTCACCCCTCCACTTT
CASSQPGTVNSPLHF
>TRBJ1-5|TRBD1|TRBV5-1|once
TGCGCCAGCAGCCTTGGACAGGGAGGTCAGCCCCAGCATTTT
CASSLGQGGQPQHF
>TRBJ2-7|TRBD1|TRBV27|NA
TGTGCCAGCAGGACAGGGGTCGGCGGCGAGCAGTACTTC
CASRTGVGGEQYF
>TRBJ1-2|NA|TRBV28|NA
TGTGCCAGCAGCCTCCGGGCGGGGAACTATGGCTACACCTTC
CASSLRAGNYGYTF
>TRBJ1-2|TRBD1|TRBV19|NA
TGTGCCAGTAGTATTGGACAGGGCGGTAACTATGGCTACACCTTC
CASSIGQGGNYGYTF
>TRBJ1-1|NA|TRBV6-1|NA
TGTGCCAGCAGTGAATGGTCGGGAGAGAACACTGAAGCTTTCTTT
CASSEWSGENTEAFF
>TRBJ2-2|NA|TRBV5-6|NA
TGTGCCAGCAGCTTAGGACTTTTCGTTGGATTTGGGGAGCTGTTTTTT
CASSLGLFVGFGELFF
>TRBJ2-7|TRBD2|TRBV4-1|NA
TGCGCCAGCAGCCAAGATTGGGCAGGGAGGGGACTAGCGGGGTACTACGAGCAGTACTTC
CASSQDWAGRGLAGYYEQYF
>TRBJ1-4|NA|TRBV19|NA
TGTGCCAGTAGGTCGTTGGCGGGGAGAGCTAATGAAAAACTGTTTTTT
CASRSLAGRANEKLFF
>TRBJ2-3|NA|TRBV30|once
TGTGCCTGGAGTGGTTCCGCAGATACGCAGTATTTT
CAWSGSADTQYF
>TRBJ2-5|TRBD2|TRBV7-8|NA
TGTGCCAGCAGCTTAGCGCCTAGCGGGCCATTGGAGACCCAGTACTTC
CASSLAPSGPLETQYF